A selection of T cell receptor beta chains follows, all from one sample in a study of T-cell memory formation after mild COVID-19. TCRdb re-analysed the 5' RACE reads in MiXCR, keeping a single row per CDR3 protein. The sample lists about 470,000 distinct CDR3 sequences, 20% to 30% occurring once. What was sequenced was PBMCs or a T cell subset sorted from them (not recorded which). The receptors come from an adult woman who had mild COVID-19 (a few samples of this study predate the infection). Cell type and time point are not known. Each CDR3 is given with its conserved first and last residue. The order of the fields is clone size, J gene, V gene, D gene, CDR3 protein, CDR3 DNA. D genes are given only for firm matches. Clone size, where shown, is once, few, many, or a class for clones that have expanded.

. | TRBJ1-2 | TRBV12-3/TRBV12-4 | TRBD1 | CASGLGTGNYGYTF | TGTGCCAGCGGCTTGGGGACAGGGAACTATGGCTACACCTTC
. | TRBJ2-7 | TRBV14 | . | CASSQGVGGPYEQYF | TGTGCCAGCAGCCAAGGAGTGGGCGGACCCTACGAGCAGTACTTC
. | TRBJ2-2 | TRBV7-6 | . | CASSLWARSGTGELFF | TGTGCCAGCAGCTTATGGGCCAGGTCGGGCACCGGGGAGCTGTTTTTT
. | TRBJ1-1 | TRBV15 | . | CATSRGGEADAFF | TGTGCCACCAGCAGGGGAGGGGAAGCGGACGCTTTCTTT
. | TRBJ2-3 | TRBV24-1 | TRBD2 | CATSDQVQADGTSGYPDTQYF | TGTGCCACCAGTGACCAAGTACAAGCTGATGGGACTAGCGGATACCCAGATACGCAGTATTTT
. | TRBJ1-1 | TRBV19 | TRBD1 | CASSEDRAILNTEAFF | TGTGCCAGTAGTGAAGACAGGGCGATTTTGAACACTGAAGCTTTCTTT
few | TRBJ1-6 | TRBV5-1 | . | CASSYGTTNSPLHF | TGCGCCAGCAGCTACGGGACGACAAATTCACCCCTCCACTTT
. | TRBJ1-6 | TRBV11-2 | TRBD1 | CASSLVLHRGQTPLHF | TGTGCCAGCAGCTTAGTACTTCACAGGGGGCAGACACCCCTCCACTTT
. | TRBJ1-5 | TRBV4-3 | . | CASSPWTDGNQPQHF | TGCGCCAGCAGCCCGTGGACGGATGGCAATCAGCCCCAGCATTTT
. | TRBJ1-1 | TRBV4-3 | TRBD1 | CASSQTGGATEAFF | TGCGCCAGCAGCCAGACAGGGGGCGCGACTGAAGCTTTCTTT
. | TRBJ2-3 | TRBV29-1 | . | CSVENRATQYF | TGCAGCGTTGAAAACAGGGCTACGCAGTATTTT
. | TRBJ2-7 | TRBV9 | . | CASSVGSTPASYEQYF | TGTGCCAGCAGCGTAGGTTCGACGCCTGCCTCCTACGAGCAGTACTTC
. | TRBJ2-3 | TRBV7-3 | TRBD1 | CASSLDRARDTQYF | TGTGCCAGCAGCTTAGACAGGGCGAGGGATACGCAGTATTTT
. | TRBJ2-7 | TRBV5-1 | TRBD1 | CASSLGTGAAYEQYF | TGCGCCAGCAGCTTGGGGACAGGGGCCGCCTACGAGCAGTACTTC
. | TRBJ2-1 | TRBV30 | TRBD2 | CAWSVRTSGYNEQFF | TGTGCCTGGAGTGTACGGACTAGCGGTTACAATGAGCAGTTCTTC
few | TRBJ2-7 | TRBV29-1 | . | CSVEDGENYEQYF | TGCAGCGTTGAAGATGGGGAGAACTACGAGCAGTACTTC
few | TRBJ2-1 | TRBV24-1 | TRBD2 | CATSDGLAAYNEQFF | TGTGCCACCAGTGATGGACTAGCGGCTTACAATGAGCAGTTCTTC
. | TRBJ1-6 | TRBV7-6 | . | CASSLAGKGYNSPLHF | TGTGCCAGCAGCTTAGCGGGAAAGGGCTATAATTCACCCCTCCACTTT
few | TRBJ2-3 | TRBV4-1 | TRBD2 | CASSLVTSGGASTDTQYF | TGCGCCAGCAGCCTCGTGACTAGCGGGGGTGCTAGCACAGATACGCAGTATTTT
. | TRBJ1-2 | TRBV5-1 | . | CASSLEGSNYGYTF | TGCGCCAGCAGCTTGGAGGGGAGTAACTATGGCTACACCTTC
. | TRBJ2-5 | TRBV5-1 | . | CASSLKKETQYF | TGCGCCAGCAGCTTAAAAAAAGAGACCCAGTACTTC
many | TRBJ2-1 | TRBV4-2 | . | CASSLGHYNEQFF | TGTGCCAGCAGCCTTGGCCATTACAATGAGCAGTTCTTC
few | TRBJ2-1 | TRBV9 | . | CASSPLTRLSYNEQFF | TGTGCCAGCAGCCCCCTTACTAGACTTTCCTACAATGAGCAGTTCTTC
. | TRBJ2-1 | TRBV5-6 | TRBD1 | CASSLGDRAVDEQFF | TGTGCCAGCAGCTTGGGGGACAGGGCGGTCGATGAGCAGTTCTTC
. | TRBJ2-3 | TRBV5-1 | TRBD2 | CASSRTSGEGDTQYF | TGCGCCAGCAGCCGGACTAGCGGGGAAGGAGATACGCAGTATTTT
. | TRBJ2-1 | TRBV5-1 | . | CASSSSGSQYNEQFF | TGCGCCAGCAGCTCATCGGGGAGCCAGTACAATGAGCAGTTCTTC